This T cell receptor (beta chain) was recorded in a study of T-cell reconstitution after alpha-beta-depleted transplantation in children. Molecular barcoding with unique molecular identifiers was used for the TCRbeta library. From the PCR reads, TCRdb called clonotypes with MiXCR, one entry per CDR3 protein. Found here are about 980,000 distinct CDR3 sequences, about 29% of them singletons; the top ten hold about 28%. This CDR3 has 15 residues. In germline, CDR1 is SGDLS, CDR2 YYNGEE. With V trimmed by 3 bases and J by 6 bases, 10 bases remained unmatched. Of note for this clonotype: What it recognizes is unknown.

Notes on the study in general: Where alpha-beta T cells came from about two months after transplant was reportedly several hundred expanded graft clones. T-cell counts and diversity were attributed mostly to newly produced T cells one year after transplant. Day-60 TCRbeta diversity that was high in some patients was derived from surviving recipient T cells and thymic progenitors.

Sequenced material: PBMCs, mostly from graft donor cells, taken 360 days after TCRalphabeta/CD19-depleted stem cell transplant. This sequence originates from a boy in the first two years of life who had a stem cell transplant for SCID, so the T cells may come from the graft donor. The chain recombines TRBV9 with TRBJ2-7; 9 nucleotides match TRBD2. CDR3 nucleotides: TGTGCCAGCAGCGCACAGGGACTAGCAGTTGGCGAGCAGTACTTC. It translates to CASSAQGLAVGEQYF.